This T cell receptor beta chain was sequenced during a study of response to subunit inactivated influenza vaccine. V was shortened by 5 bases and J by 0 bases, with 11 bases between the two germline ends. The germline V gene encodes CDR1 SEHNR and CDR2 FQNEAQ (reference sequence). This CDR3 comprises 14 residues. Details on this clonotype: Its antigen is unknown.

TCRdb re-called the RT-PCR reads with MiXCR, one entry per CDR3 protein. The repertoire includes roughly 650,000 distinct CDR3 sequences, 14% of them detected once, and approximately 7.6% sits in the top ten. Study results and caveats: The authors suggested that few new T cells are recruited per seasonal influenza vaccination.

This clonotype originated in a man between 45 and 60 years old who received an inactivated influenza vaccine. This specimen consisted of PBMCs from blood, obtained around 15 days before vaccination. V gene TRBV7-9 combines with J gene TRBJ2-7; D is unclear. CDR3 region: CASSVTESSYEQYF. CDR3 nucleotides: TGTGCCAGCAGCGTCACAGAAAGCTCCTACGAGCAGTACTTC.